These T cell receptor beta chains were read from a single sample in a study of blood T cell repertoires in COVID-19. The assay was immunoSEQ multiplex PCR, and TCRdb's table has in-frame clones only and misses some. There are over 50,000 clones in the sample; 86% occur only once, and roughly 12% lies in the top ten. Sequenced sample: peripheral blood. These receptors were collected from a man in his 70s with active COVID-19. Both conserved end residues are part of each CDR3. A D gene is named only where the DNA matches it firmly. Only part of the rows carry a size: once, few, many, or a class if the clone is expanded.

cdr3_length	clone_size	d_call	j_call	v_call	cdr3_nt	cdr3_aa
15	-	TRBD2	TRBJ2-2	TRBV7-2	TGTGCCAGCAGTAGCGGGAGGGGGAACACCGGGGAGCTGTTTTTT	CASSSGRGNTGELFF
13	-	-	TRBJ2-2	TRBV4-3	TGCGCCAGCAGCCTTAGGGGTTCCGGGGAGCTGTTTTTT	CASSLRGSGELFF
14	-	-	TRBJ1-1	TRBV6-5	TGTGCCAGCCGCCCCCCGGGGGAGGGCACTGAAGCTTTCTTT	CASRPPGEGTEAFF
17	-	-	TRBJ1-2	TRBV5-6	TGTGCCAGCAGCTTGGACTTGGCAGGGGAGACATTGGGAGGCTACACCTTC	CASSLDLAGETLGGYTF
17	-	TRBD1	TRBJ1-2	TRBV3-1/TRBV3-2	TGTGCCAGCAGCCAAAAAGGGACCGACAGGGGGCACTATGGCTACACCTTC	CASSQKGTDRGHYGYTF
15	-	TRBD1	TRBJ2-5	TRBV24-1	TGTGCCACCAGTGCCGTAGGGACAGCCCAAGAGACCCAGTACTTC	CATSAVGTAQETQYF
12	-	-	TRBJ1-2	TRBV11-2	TGTGCCAGCAGCCCCCTGGGAGTTGGCTACACCTTC	CASSPLGVGYTF
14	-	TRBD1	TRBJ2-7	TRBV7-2	TGTGCCAGCAGCTACGGACAGGGGAACTACGAGCAGTACTTC	CASSYGQGNYEQYF
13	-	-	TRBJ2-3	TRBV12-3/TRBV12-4	TGTGCCAGCGGCCGTGCTAGCACAGATACGCAGTATTTT	CASGRASTDTQYF
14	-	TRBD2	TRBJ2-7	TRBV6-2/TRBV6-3	TGTGCCAGCAGTTACCGGGAGGGCCCCTACGAGCAGTACTTC	CASSYREGPYEQYF
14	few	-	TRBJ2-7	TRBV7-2	TGTGCCAGCAGCTTACGTTCGGGGGACTACGAGCAGTACTTC	CASSLRSGDYEQYF
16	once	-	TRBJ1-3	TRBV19	TGTGCCAGTAGTTCGCTCGGGTACCCTGCCGAAAACACCATATATTTT	CASSSLGYPAENTIYF
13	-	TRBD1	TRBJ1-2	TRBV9	TGTGCCAGCAGTCGACAGGGGGGCTATGGCTACACCTTC	CASSRQGGYGYTF
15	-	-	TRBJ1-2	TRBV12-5	TGTGCTAGTGGTTTGGGACAGAGACAGAGCTATGGCTACACCTTC	CASGLGQRQSYGYTF
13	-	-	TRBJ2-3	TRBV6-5	TGTGCCAGCAGTCGTACAGGGAAAGATACGCAGTATTTT	CASSRTGKDTQYF
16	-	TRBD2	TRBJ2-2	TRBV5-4	TGTGCCAGCAGCCCCGGGACTAGCGCGAACACCGGGGAGCTGTTTTTT	CASSPGTSANTGELFF
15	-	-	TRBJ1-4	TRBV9	TGTGCCAGCAGCGTCCAGGCGTCAACTAATGAAAAACTGTTTTTT	CASSVQASTNEKLFF
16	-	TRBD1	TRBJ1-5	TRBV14	TGTGCCAGCAGTCCCGGGACAGGGATTCCCAATCAGCCCCAGCATTTT	CASSPGTGIPNQPQHF
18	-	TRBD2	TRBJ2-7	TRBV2	TGTGCCAGCAGTGACGCCGGGACTAGCGACACGAGAGCGGTCGAGCAGTACTTC	CASSDAGTSDTRAVEQYF